These 30 T cell receptor beta chains were all obtained from the same sample, sequenced in a study of blood T cell repertoires in COVID-19. This table comes from immunoSEQ multiplex PCR, and its TCRdb copy is limited to in-frame clones, with some not included. The sample yields 250,000 or so clones, approximately 91% seen once. Source material: peripheral blood. All receptors come from a woman in her fifties or sixties with acute or convalescent COVID-19.

J is TRBJ2-1 and V is TRBV6-5; TRBD2 matches at 8 bases. The V segment lost 2 bases and the J segment 7 bases; nucleotides outside the gene matches: 10. The CDR3 is 16 amino acids. Germline CDR1 MNHEY, CDR2 SVGAGI. This chain's CDR3 is CASSYAGTRGGNEQFF. CDR3 sequence (DNA): TGTGCCAGCAGTTACGCGGGGACTAGGGGAGGTAATGAGCAGTTCTTC.

The chain uses TRBV27 and TRBJ2-4; D is possibly TRBD2 (6 bases). V was shortened by 4 bases and J by 6 bases, with 16 bases between the two germline ends. Germline CDR1 and CDR2: MNHEY and SMNVEV (reference sequence). CDR3 length equals 15 residues. CDR3 nucleotides: TGTGCCAGCAGTTGGGGGGTAGGAGCAATAAACATTCAGTACTTC. Translating it yields CASSWGVGAINIQYF.

The chain employs TRBV29-1 and TRBJ1-2, with D perhaps matching TRBD1 (5 bases). V was pared by 7 bases and J by 6 bases, with 9 bases between. CDR3 length equals 10 residues. The germline CDR1 and CDR2 sequences are SQVTM and ANQGSEA. CDR3 DNA sequence: TGCAGCGCCGCAGGGAATGGCTACACCTTC. It yields the protein CSAAGNGYTF.

The J gene is TRBJ1-4, the V gene TRBV19, with 7 bases lining up with TRBD1. The V gene end was trimmed by 10 bases and the J gene end by 7 bases; junction bases not matched to a gene: 9. CDR3 length: 13 amino acids. The germline gives CDR1 LNHDA, CDR2 SQIVND (reference sequence). The DNA of the CDR3 is TGTGCCATTCGACCTCGGACAGGTGAAAAACTGTTTTTT. It specifies CAIRPRTGEKLFF.

This chain links TRBV3-1 (or the pseudogene TRBV3-2) with TRBJ2-1, with D perhaps TRBD1 (6 bases). CDR3 length: 15 residues. Germline V gene lookup returns CDR1 LGHDT and CDR2 YNNKEL (reference sequence). Between the trimmed V and J ends, which lost 4 bases and 7 bases, there was a span of 17 bases. The chain's CDR3 is CASSREQGVRNEQFF. As DNA, the CDR3 is TGTGCCAGCAGCCGAGAACAGGGAGTAAGAAATGAGCAGTTCTTC.

This clone was picked up a small number of times. This chain connects TRBV2 to TRBJ2-2; a possible D gene is TRBD2 (5 bases). CDR1 and CDR2 (germline): SNHLY, FYNNEI. This CDR3 is built from 13 residues. V shed 6 bases and J shed 3 bases, with 8 bases lying between them. The CDR3 loop reads CASRDLYTGELFF. CDR3 in DNA: TGTGCCAGCAGGGACTTGTACACCGGGGAGCTGTTTTTT. The full variable domain, with the rest looked up from reference TRBV2 and TRBJ2-2, is EPEVTQTPSHQVTQMGQEVILRCVPISNHLYFYWYRQILGQKVEFLVSFYNNEISEKSEIFDDQFSVERPDGSNFTLKIRSTKLEDSAMYFCASRDLYTGELFFGEGSRLTVL.

CDR3 sequence (DNA): TGTGCCAGTACCCCGGGACAGGGGTTAACTAATGAAAAACTGTTTTTT. Amino acids: CASTPGQGLTNEKLFF. J is TRBJ1-4 and V is TRBV19, with 10 bases that match TRBD1. CDR3 length: 16 residues. With V trimmed by 7 bases and J by 1 base, 6 bases remained unmatched. Germline V gene data show CDR1 as LNHDA and CDR2 as SQIVND (reference sequence).

The genes are TRBV12-3 or TRBV12-4 and TRBJ1-1; no firm D call. The V end lost 7 bases, the J end lost 3 bases, and 12 bases lay between the germline ends. This CDR3 has 13 residues. The CDR3: CASTPEQYTEAFF. The CDR3 region has the DNA TGTGCCAGCACTCCGGAGCAGTACACTGAAGCTTTCTTT.

This clone was found a few times. This rearrangement joins TRBV18 to TRBJ1-2; D unresolved. This CDR3 comprises 13 residues. Trimming left V 3 bases short and J 6 bases short, with 11 bases between. Per germline, CDR1 KGHSH and CDR2 LQKENI. The CDR3 protein is CASSPQETHGYTF. CDR3 DNA: TGTGCCAGCTCACCGCAGGAAACCCATGGCTACACCTTC.

The chain is built from TRBV14 and TRBJ1-2, with D maybe TRBD1 (6 bases). The CDR3 runs 14 residues. Looked up from germline, CDR1 is SGHDN and CDR2 is FVKESK. With 5 bases removed from V and 3 bases from J, the gap between germline ends came to 13 bases. The CDR3 is CASSTTGPDYGYTF. The CDR3 DNA sequence: TGTGCCAGCAGCACCACAGGGCCCGACTATGGCTACACCTTC.

This clone was detected only once. The chain combines TRBV29-1 with TRBJ1-1, with D possibly matching TRBD1 (5 bases). V shed 5 bases and J shed 1 base, with 11 bases lying between them. Looked up from germline, CDR1 is SQVTM and CDR2 is ANQGSEA. There are 13 residues in the CDR3. The CDR3 protein is CSVSGTRNTEAFF. The DNA of the CDR3 is TGCAGCGTTTCCGGGACTAGGAACACTGAAGCTTTCTTT.

This clone was seen once. This sequence joins TRBV12-3 or TRBV12-4 and TRBJ1-5; no firm D call. The V gene lost 5 bases and the J gene lost 5 bases, with 7 bases spanning the gap. This CDR3 has 12 residues. The CDR3 spells CASSTGYQPQHF. CDR3 coding DNA: TGTGCCAGCAGTACCGGGTATCAGCCCCAGCATTTT.

The chain links TRBV5-1 to TRBJ1-1; 9 bases fit TRBD1. This CDR3 is 16 amino acids long. Germline V CDR1 and CDR2: SGHRS, YFSETQ. V dropped 3 bases and J dropped 0; count of bases not matched to a gene: 6. CDR3 residues: CASSWGTGSMNTEAFF. CDR3 sequence (DNA): TGCGCCAGCAGCTGGGGGACAGGGTCCATGAACACTGAAGCTTTCTTT. The full variable domain, in which reference TRBV5-1 and TRBJ1-1 provide the parts outside the CDR3, is KAGVTQTPRYLIKTRGQQVTLSCSPISGHRSVSWYQQTPGQGLQFLFEYFSETQRNKGNFPGRFSGRQFSNSRSEMNVSTLELGDSALYLCASSWGTGSMNTEAFFGQGTRLTVV.

As regards this clone: A junction end diverges from the germline sequence, so it may reflect a read error. This rearrangement joins TRBV28 to TRBJ2-4; 7 bases agree with TRBD2. Germline V gives CDR1 MDHEN, CDR2 SYDVKM. The CDR3 runs 10 residues. The CDR3 region is CASSRWGGDF. In DNA form, the CDR3 reads TGTGCCAGCAGCCGCTGGGGGGGGGACTTC.

The V and J genes are TRBV19 and TRBJ1-6, with 7 bases that match TRBD1. V was pared by 1 base and J by 6 bases, with 9 bases of the junction left unmatched. Germline-derived CDR1 and CDR2 are LNHDA and SQIVND (reference sequence). The CDR3 spans 17 residues. The CDR3 is CASSIGFIGTANSPLHF. As DNA, the CDR3 is TGTGCCAGTAGTATAGGCTTCATCGGGACAGCTAATTCACCCCTCCACTTT.

The chain recombines TRBV7-9 with TRBJ2-1, with a weak D call TRBD1 (5 bases). V lost 0 bases, J lost 6 bases, and 9 bases lay in between. CDR1 and CDR2 (germline): SEHNR, FQNEAQ (reference sequence). This CDR3 region has 14 residues. CDR3 coding DNA: TGTGCCAGCAGCTTAGCCGTAGGGGTCAATGAGCAGTTCTTC. It specifies CASSLAVGVNEQFF.

The chain is built from TRBV19 and TRBJ1-6; TRBD1 matches 8 bases. The V gene end was trimmed by 5 bases and the J gene end by 3 bases; junction bases not matched to a gene: 12. Germline V gene sequence: CDR1 LNHDA, CDR2 SQIVND (reference sequence). There are 18 residues in the CDR3. The CDR3: CASSPRTGSLVYNSPLHF. The CDR3 DNA reads as TGTGCCAGTAGTCCGCGGACAGGGTCCCTCGTCTATAATTCACCCCTCCACTTT.

The chain has TRBV4-3 and TRBJ2-5, with a possible D match to TRBD2 (5 bases). The ends were cut back, 1 base at V and 7 bases at J, with 7 bases in the middle. There are 12 residues in the CDR3. Germline V gives CDR1 LGHNA, CDR2 YSLEER. CDR3 nucleotides: TGCGCCAGCAGCCAAGCTGGAGGGACCCAGTACTTC. The encoded protein is CASSQAGGTQYF.

CDR3 in DNA: TGCGCCAGCAGTCGACTAGCGGGGGCGTACGAGCAGTACTTC. Its translation: CASSRLAGAYEQYF. The chain uses TRBV10-2 and TRBJ2-7, with 12 bases that match TRBD2. With V trimmed by 5 bases and J by 4 bases, 3 bases remained unmatched. The V gene's germline CDR1 is WSHSY and CDR2 SAAADI. This CDR3 region has 14 residues.

Notes on this clone: Other DNA sequences in this specimen translate into the identical CDR3. V and J are TRBV5-1 and TRBJ1-1; D remains ambiguous. V was trimmed by 0 bases and J by 0 bases, leaving 6 bases between them. The CDR3 has 14 amino acids. Per the germline V gene, CDR1 is SGHRS and CDR2 is YFSETQ. The CDR3 nucleotides are TGCGCCAGCAGCTTGGGACTTCTGAACACTGAAGCTTTCTTT. The encoded protein is CASSLGLLNTEAFF.

In its sample, this clone was seen once. The CDR3 DNA reads TGTGCCAGCAGCTTCGGGTTTTATCAGCCCCAGCATTTT. Translation gives CASSFGFYQPQHF. The rearrangement links TRBV5-5 to TRBJ1-5; no firm D call. Between the trimmed V and J ends, which lost 2 bases and 5 bases, there was a span of 8 bases. Germline values: CDR1 SGHKS, CDR2 YYEKEE (reference sequence). The CDR3 totals 13 residues.

The rearrangement uses TRBV25-1 and TRBJ1-5; D may be TRBD1 (6 bases). The CDR3 sequence is 14 residues long. V gave up 2 bases and J gave up 5 bases, with 10 bases separating them. The germline CDR1 and CDR2 sequences are MGHDK and SYGVNS. CDR3 in DNA: TGTGCCAGCAGTGAAGCCCGGACAGATCAGCCCCAGCATTTT. Translating gives CASSEARTDQPQHF.

The V gene is TRBV29-1, the J gene TRBJ1-2; no clear D. Trimming left V 2 bases short and J 6 bases short, with 13 bases between. In germline, CDR1 is SQVTM, CDR2 ANQGSEA. This CDR3 has 13 amino acids. The CDR3 DNA reads TGCAGCGTTGAATTTTTGGGGAGGGATGGCTACACCTTC. Its protein is CSVEFLGRDGYTF.

Here the CDR3 DNA reads TGTGCCAGCAGCGGAACAGGGGGCCCTGGAAACACCATATATTTT. This translates into CASSGTGGPGNTIYF. The chain links TRBV5-5 to TRBJ1-3, with 9 bases matching TRBD1. Germline V gene sequence: CDR1 SGHKS, CDR2 YYEKEE (reference sequence). V shed 4 bases and J 2 bases; nucleotides not matched to a gene: 4. The CDR3 runs to 15 residues.

V and J are TRBV5-5 and TRBJ2-7; 7 positions match TRBD1. Germline trimming cut 3 bases from V and 0 bases from J; bases unmatched to any gene: 6. CDR1 and CDR2 (germline): SGHKS, YYEKEE (reference sequence). CDR3 length: 15 amino acids. CDR3 amino acids: CASSSGDRGSYEQYF. As DNA, the CDR3 is TGTGCCAGCAGCTCCGGGGACAGAGGCTCCTACGAGCAGTACTTC.

The genes are TRBV21-1 and TRBJ2-7; the DNA was not compared with TRBD1, the D call given in the table. TRBV21-1 is shown as a pseudogene. CDR3 length: 11 residues. The CDR3 DNA reads TGTGATCGTCCAGGGAACTACGAGCAGTACTTC. This encodes CDRPGNYEQYF.

The genes are TRBV3-1 (or the pseudogene TRBV3-2) and TRBJ2-2, with D tentatively TRBD1 (5 bases). Trimming pared 3 bases from V and 5 bases from J, leaving 13 bases between. The CDR3 runs to 15 residues. From germline, CDR1 is LGHDT and CDR2 YNNKEL (reference sequence). CDR3 loop: CASSQRQGSTGELFF. In nucleotides, the CDR3 is TGTGCCAGCAGCCAGCGGCAGGGAAGTACCGGGGAGCTGTTTTTT.

The V and J genes are TRBV11-2 and TRBJ2-7; 7 nucleotides agree with TRBD2. CDR1 is SGHAT, CDR2 FQNNGV, per germline. CDR3 size: 16 residues. V was clipped by 4 bases and J by 3 bases; unmatched bases: 12. In DNA, the CDR3 is TGTGCCAGCAGCTCAGCCGGGACTAACGCGGGCTACGAGCAGTACTTC. Protein sequence: CASSSAGTNAGYEQYF.

The V and J genes are TRBV4-1 and TRBJ1-2, with D tentatively TRBD1 (6 bases). The CDR3 length is 16 residues. CDR1 and CDR2 (germline): MGHRA, YSYEKL. V lost 0 bases to trimming and J lost 8 bases, with 19 bases between them. The CDR3 DNA sequence: TGCGCCAGCAGCCAAGATCGCCTCGGGGGGCTGAAAGGCTACACCTTC. Its protein is CASSQDRLGGLKGYTF.

V and J are TRBV7-2 and TRBJ2-5; TRBD2 agrees at 13 bases. The CDR3 consists of 16 residues. Germline values: CDR1 SGHTA, CDR2 FQGNSA. V lost 5 bases, J lost 3 bases, and 6 bases stayed unmatched. Here the CDR3 DNA reads TGTGCCAGCAGCGCCGGACTAGCGGGAGTCGAAGAGACCCAGTACTTC. Its translation is CASSAGLAGVEETQYF.